This TCR beta chain derives from a study of tumor-infiltrating lymphocytes in primary liver carcinoma. The study's findings and limits: Against blood, tumors held a significantly higher top-250-clone fraction (p = 0.039).

CDR1 and CDR2 from the germline V gene are LGHNA and YSLEER. The CDR3 is 18 residues long. Comment on this clonotype: The target antigen is unknown. A much larger clone lies one base from this, so it may be a read error.

TCR beta cDNA was made from around 460 ng total RNA with a constant-region primer. ARM-PCR was slightly modified, and three nested multiplex PCR rounds with it gave rise to the TCR beta libraries. The first two PCR rounds used TRBV1-TRBV30 primers with a Cbeta primer, around 10 cycles each. Using its own MiXCR run on the multiplex PCR reads, TCRdb lists one record per CDR3 protein. Here the sample spans about 300,000 distinct CDR3 sequences, about 62% being singletons. The authors took blood RNA from unsorted whole blood and also extracted germline DNA. Sequencing input: peripheral blood. This sequence was found in a man aged 35 to 55 with primary liver carcinoma and hepatitis B virus infection. The chain joins TRBV4-3 to TRBJ2-1; TRBD2 matches 15 bases. Here the CDR3 reads CASSLDWTSGRAWNERFF. The CDR3 DNA is TGCGCCAGCAGTCTGGATTGGACTAGCGGGAGGGCCTGGAATGAGCGGTTCTTC.